These 19 T cell receptor beta chains originate from one sample sequenced in a study of cytomegalovirus exposure and HLA in healthy donors. Primers included in the PCR were 60 Vbeta and 13 Jbeta primers. Generated by immunoSEQ multiplex PCR, the TCRdb table keeps only in-frame clones and is missing some. The sample holds some 160,000 clones, 65% to 85% seen once. Material for sequencing was PBMCs. The source is a man aged 60 to 75 in good health and CMV-seronegative.

V and J are TRBV7-2 and TRBJ1-3; weak D call: TRBD1 (6 bases). Germline V CDR1 and CDR2: SGHTA, FQGNSA. This CDR3 is built from 17 residues. Trimming cost V 2 bases and J 1 base, with 15 bases left between them. CDR3 loop: CASSLLPGQRSGNTIYF. For the CDR3, the DNA is TGTGCCAGCAGCTTATTACCGGGACAAAGATCTGGAAACACCATATATTTT.

V and J are TRBV2 and TRBJ1-2; TRBD1 aligns across 10 bases. This CDR3 spans 15 amino acids. The germline gives CDR1 SNHLY, CDR2 FYNNEI. V lost 6 bases to trimming and J lost 4 bases; unmatched junction nucleotides: 8. DNA for the CDR3: TGTGCCAGCAGCGGGGATCGGACAGGGGGCTATGGCTACACCTTC. Translated: CASSGDRTGGYGYTF.

The chain uses TRBV5-6 and TRBJ1-5; tentative D call: TRBD1 (5 bases). Trimming left V 0 bases short and J 3 bases short, with 13 bases between. Germline CDR1 is SGHDT and CDR2 is YYEEEE. The CDR3 is made up of 16 amino acids. In nucleotides, the CDR3 is TGTGCCAGCAGCTTGGGGGGCAGGATACTCAATCAGCCCCAGCATTTT. It is translated as CASSLGGRILNQPQHF.

The rearrangement joins TRBV5-1 to TRBJ2-5, with D possibly TRBD1 on 5 matching bases. CDR1 is SGHRS and CDR2 is YFSETQ in the germline V gene. V was shortened by 6 bases and J by 0 bases, with 12 bases between the two germline ends. The CDR3 spans 14 residues. The CDR3 DNA follows: TGCGCCAGCAAGACAGACGCATACCAAGAGACCCAGTACTTC. Translated, it gives CASKTDAYQETQYF.

V and J are TRBV5-6 and TRBJ2-5, with a weak D call TRBD2 (5 bases). CDR1 and CDR2 from the germline V gene are SGHDT and YYEEEE. This CDR3 region has 13 residues. Trimming took off 2 bases at V and 7 bases at J, with 12 bases between the two ends. The chain's CDR3 is CASSFDVEGTQYF. The CDR3, as DNA: TGTGCCAGCAGCTTCGACGTAGAGGGGACCCAGTACTTC.

The genes are TRBV5-1 and TRBJ2-7; D is ambiguous. With 0 bases removed from V and 9 bases from J, the gap between germline ends came to 19 bases. Germline loops: CDR1 SGHRS, CDR2 YFSETQ. The length of the CDR3 is 15 residues. The DNA of the CDR3 is TGCGCCAGCAGCTTGGTTCTTGGAGAACCGATTGGGCAGTACTTC. Its protein is CASSLVLGEPIGQYF.

The J gene is TRBJ2-7, the V gene TRBV27; D not certain. V was clipped by 3 bases and J by 1 base, with 7 bases between them. Germline CDR1 reads MNHEY; CDR2 reads SMNVEV (reference sequence). There are 13 residues in the CDR3. CDR3 sequence reads: CASSFPGSYEQYF. The CDR3, as DNA: TGTGCCAGCAGTTTCCCCGGTTCCTACGAGCAGTACTTC.

The chain combines TRBV6-5 with TRBJ2-7; 10 positions agree with TRBD2. CDR3 size: 15 residues. CDR1 and CDR2 (germline): MNHEY, SVGAGI. With 6 bases clipped from V and 2 bases from J, the junction kept 7 bases outside the gene matches. CDR3 DNA sequence: TGTGCCAGCAGCCCCCCTAGCGGGGGCGCCTACGAGCAGTACTTC. It yields the protein CASSPPSGGAYEQYF.

This clone has just a few counts. The V call is TRBV7-2, the J call TRBJ2-7, with 8 bases matching TRBD2. The germline CDR1 and CDR2 sequences are SGHTA and FQGNSA. The ends lost 1 base at V and 0 bases at J; junction bases unmatched: 5. The CDR3 is made up of 16 amino acids. The CDR3 DNA sequence: TGTGCCAGCAGCTTAGGGGGGCTAGCGGGCTCCTACGAGCAGTACTTC. Translating gives CASSLGGLAGSYEQYF.

This chain uses TRBV5-1 with TRBJ2-3; D call uncertain. The CDR3 runs to 13 residues. CDR1 and CDR2 (germline): SGHRS, YFSETQ. Trimming took off 2 bases at V and 6 bases at J, with 10 bases between the two ends. The CDR3 is CASSLPPADTQYF. The CDR3 coding sequence is TGCGCCAGCAGCTTACCCCCCGCGGATACGCAGTATTTT. Together with reference TRBV5-1 and TRBJ2-3, the CDR3 gives the full variable domain: KAGVTQTPRYLIKTRGQQVTLSCSPISGHRSVSWYQQTPGQGLQFLFEYFSETQRNKGNFPGRFSGRQFSNSRSEMNVSTLELGDSALYLCASSLPPADTQYFGPGTRLTVL.

This rearrangement joins TRBV27 to TRBJ2-7; D is unresolved. Germline CDR1 is MNHEY and CDR2 is SMNVEV (reference sequence). The germline V and J ends were trimmed by 5 bases and 3 bases, with 14 bases remaining between them. The CDR3 length is 14 residues. In DNA form, the CDR3 reads TGTGCCAGCAGTCCGCCTAGTTTAGTCTACGAGCAGTACTTC. This gives the protein CASSPPSLVYEQYF.

The J gene is TRBJ2-5, the V gene TRBV10-3; TRBD2 agrees at 14 bases. The ends lost 8 bases at V and 0 bases at J; junction bases unmatched: 2. Germline loops: CDR1 ENHRY, CDR2 SYGVKD. CDR3 length: 15 residues. The CDR3 loop reads CAIGLAGGNQETQYF. The CDR3 bases are TGTGCCATCGGACTAGCGGGGGGAAACCAAGAGACCCAGTACTTC.

The rearrangement links TRBV4-3 to TRBJ1-1; 8 nucleotides agree with TRBD1. Per germline, CDR1 LGHNA and CDR2 YSLEER. The CDR3 has 15 amino acids. Losses at the gene ends were 4 bases for V and 4 bases for J; bases not matched to a gene: 8. The CDR3: CASSLNSGGGTEAFF. In nucleotides, the CDR3 is TGCGCCAGCAGCCTAAATTCAGGGGGCGGCACTGAAGCTTTCTTT.

This clone was found once. J is TRBJ2-7 and V is TRBV27; D is possibly TRBD1 (6 bases). CDR3 length: 14 residues. Between the trimmed V and J ends, which lost 2 bases and 7 bases, there was a span of 15 bases. Germline V lookup: CDR1 MNHEY, CDR2 SMNVEV (reference sequence). The CDR3 loop is CASSLGGHYKEQYF. The CDR3 DNA sequence: TGTGCCAGCAGTTTAGGGGGACACTATAAGGAGCAGTACTTC.

The chain has TRBV5-1 and TRBJ2-1, with 11 bases that match TRBD1. This CDR3 contains 14 residues. V shed 4 bases, J shed 6 bases, and the junction held 3 bases outside the gene matches. The germline V gene has CDR1 SGHRS and CDR2 YFSETQ. The CDR3 DNA is TGCGCCAGCAGCACCGGACAGGGGGCCAATGAGCAGTTCTTC. It encodes CASSTGQGANEQFF.

V is TRBV2 and J is TRBJ2-5, with D hard to call. The length of the CDR3 is 13 residues. Deletions cut 3 bases from V and 5 bases from J, with 10 bases between. The germline CDR1 and CDR2 sequences are SNHLY and FYNNEI. Here the CDR3 DNA reads TGTGCCAGCAGTGACACCGCCAGGGAGACCCAGTACTTC. As protein: CASSDTARETQYF.

The rearrangement links TRBV5-5 to TRBJ1-1; D possibly corresponds to TRBD1 (5 bases). The V gene lost 0 bases and the J gene lost 6 bases, with 12 bases spanning the gap. Germline V CDR1 and CDR2: SGHKS, YYEKEE (reference sequence). The CDR3 runs to 14 residues. CDR3 region: CASSLASRRAEAFF. The DNA of the CDR3 is TGTGCCAGCAGCTTGGCCTCCCGCAGGGCTGAAGCTTTCTTT.

The chain uses TRBV7-6 and TRBJ2-5; D unclear. CDR3 length: 15 amino acids. Looked up from germline, CDR1 is SGHVS and CDR2 is FNYEAQ. Trimming cost V 1 base and J 5 bases, with 14 bases left between them. The CDR3 nucleotides are TGTGCCAGCAGCTTAGGATCGGGTTTAGTGGAGACCCAGTACTTC. Translation gives CASSLGSGLVETQYF.

The CDR3 region is CASSPVDTDTQYF. As DNA, the CDR3 is TGTGCCAGCAGCCCGGTCGACACAGATACGCAGTATTTT. The chain employs TRBV7-2 and TRBJ2-3; D uncertain. Germline values: CDR1 SGHTA, CDR2 FQGNSA. V shed 5 bases and J shed 2 bases, with 8 bases lying between them. The CDR3 runs to 13 residues. Supplemented by reference TRBV7-2 and TRBJ2-3, the full variable domain reads GAGVSQSPSNKVTEKGKDVELRCDPISGHTALYWYRQSLGQGLEFLIYFQGNSAPDKSGLPSDRFSAERTGGSVSTLTIQRTQQEDSAVYLCASSPVDTDTQYFGPGTRLTVL.